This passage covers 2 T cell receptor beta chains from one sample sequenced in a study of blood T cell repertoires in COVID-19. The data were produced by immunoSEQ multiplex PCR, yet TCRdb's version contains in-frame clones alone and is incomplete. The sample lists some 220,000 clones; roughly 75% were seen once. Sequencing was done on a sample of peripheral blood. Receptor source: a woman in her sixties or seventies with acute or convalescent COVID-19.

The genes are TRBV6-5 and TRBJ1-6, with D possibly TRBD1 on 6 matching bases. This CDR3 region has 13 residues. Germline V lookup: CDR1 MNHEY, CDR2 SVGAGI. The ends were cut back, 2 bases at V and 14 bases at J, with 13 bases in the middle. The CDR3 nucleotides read TGTGCCAGCAGTTACAGGGACACAGGAACCCTCCACTTT. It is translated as CASSYRDTGTLHF.

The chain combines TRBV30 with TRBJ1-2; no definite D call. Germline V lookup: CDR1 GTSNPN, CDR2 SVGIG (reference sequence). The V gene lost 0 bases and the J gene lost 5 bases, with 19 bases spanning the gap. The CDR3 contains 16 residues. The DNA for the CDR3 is TGTGCCTGGAGTGTACCTTGGAGTAACCCTCGGTATGGCTACACCTTC. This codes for CAWSVPWSNPRYGYTF.